This T cell receptor (beta chain) was documented in a study of CD8+CD57+ T cells in acquired aplastic anemia. In the study overall: Sorted CD4+ and CD8+ cells yielded about 2.9 ug of DNA on average.

Whoever was chosen for sequencing had shown CD8+CD57+ cell expansion by flow cytometry. Deletions cut 2 bases from V and 4 bases from J, with 13 bases between. The CDR3 is 15 amino acids. The V gene's germline CDR1 is SGHRS and CDR2 YFSETQ. TCR beta VDJ and CDR3 profiles were obtained from a genomic DNA template. TCRdb passed the reads through MiXCR, listing each CDR3 protein once. Of about 470,000 distinct CDR3 sequences in the sample, under 40% were seen once. V and J are TRBV5-1 and TRBJ2-1; D unresolved. This receptor was taken from a human donor with aplastic anemia. Sequencing was carried out using sorted CD4+, CD8+, or CD8+CD57+ T cells (not recorded which) from PBMCs. The CDR3 nucleotides read TGCGCCAGCAGCTTAGGACGTACACTGTACAATGAGCAGTTCTTC. Amino acids: CASSLGRTLYNEQFF. Supplemented by reference TRBV5-1 and TRBJ2-1, the full variable domain reads KAGVTQTPRYLIKTRGQQVTLSCSPISGHRSVSWYQQTPGQGLQFLFEYFSETQRNKGNFPGRFSGRQFSNSRSEMNVSTLELGDSALYLCASSLGRTLYNEQFFGPGTRLTVL.